Below are 23 T cell receptor beta chains sequenced from a single sample in a study of T cell repertoires in cytomegalovirus infection. TCRdb reanalysed the reads using MiXCR and keeps one entry per CDR3 protein. The top ten hold 15% to 20% of the sample, which has roughly 730,000 distinct CDR3 sequences, roughly 30% seen once. No antigen has been identified for these receptors. This sample comprised cultured PBMCs, obtained from culture after CMV antigen stimulation. The receptor set was obtained from a human donor in good health (CMV status not recorded). Some clones in this sample may be carry-over from other donors' samples.

This clonotype was counted many times. This chain joins TRBV7-2 and TRBJ2-7; the D gene is possibly TRBD1 (6 bases). The CDR3 contains 13 residues. The ends were cut back, 8 bases at V and 0 bases at J, with 11 bases in the middle. Germline V gene sequence: CDR1 SGHTA, CDR2 FQGNSA. CDR3 residues: CASRSTGSYEQYF. DNA for the CDR3: TGTGCCAGCCGCTCGACAGGCTCCTACGAGCAGTACTTC. The variable domain in full, completed from reference TRBV7-2 and TRBJ2-7, reads GAGVSQSPSNKVTEKGKDVELRCDPISGHTALYWYRQSLGQGLEFLIYFQGNSAPDKSGLPSDRFSAERTGGSVSTLTIQRTQQEDSAVYLCASRSTGSYEQYFGPGTRLTVT.

The chain couples TRBV5-4 to TRBJ2-5; the match to TRBD2 covers 11 bases. V was clipped by 4 bases and J by 1 base; unmatched bases: 6. The germline V gene encodes CDR1 SGHNT and CDR2 YYREEE (reference sequence). The CDR3 contains 16 residues. Here the CDR3 reads CASSIRLAGPQETQYF. Written as DNA, the CDR3 is TGTGCCAGCAGCATTCGACTAGCGGGACCCCAAGAGACCCAGTACTTC.

This clonotype showed up just a few times. This chain uses TRBV7-9 with TRBJ1-1; a possible D gene is TRBD1 (6 bases). The CDR3 has 14 residues. V lost 5 bases to trimming and J lost 5 bases, with 15 bases between them. Germline V lookup: CDR1 SEHNR, CDR2 FQNEAQ (reference sequence). The CDR3 sequence: CASSPAGAVTEAFF. The CDR3 bases are TGTGCCAGCAGCCCCGCGGGGGCTGTTACTGAAGCTTTCTTT.

The chain couples TRBV4-1 to TRBJ1-2, with D unclear. Trimming stripped 1 base from V and 1 base from J, with 10 bases between. The CDR3 consists of 15 residues. Per the germline V gene, CDR1 is MGHRA and CDR2 is YSYEKL. CDR3 in amino acids: CASSQVAASNYGYTF. The DNA for the CDR3 is TGCGCCAGCAGCCAAGTCGCGGCAAGTAACTATGGCTACACCTTC.

This clonotype was detected many times. The rearrangement joins TRBV7-2 to TRBJ1-1; TRBD1 matches 10 bases. CDR3 size: 14 residues. The V gene's germline CDR1 is SGHTA and CDR2 FQGNSA. V was clipped by 4 bases and J by 4 bases; unmatched bases: 3. In DNA form, the CDR3 reads TGTGCCAGCAGCTCCCGGACAGGGGGCACTGAAGCTTTCTTT. It specifies CASSSRTGGTEAFF.

This rearrangement joins TRBV30 to TRBJ2-3; no firm D call. Germline CDR1 and CDR2: GTSNPN and SVGIG (reference sequence). Trimming removed 0 bases from V and 2 bases from J, with 9 bases in between. There are 14 residues in the CDR3. The CDR3 DNA is TGTGCCTGGAGTGTATCAGCGTTCACAGATACGCAGTATTTT. Protein sequence: CAWSVSAFTDTQYF.

The table lists this clonotype with a few counts. The chain carries TRBV20-1 and TRBJ1-4; TRBD1 matches 10 bases. Losses at the gene ends were 2 bases for V and 8 bases for J; bases not matched to a gene: 5. Germline CDR1 is DFQATT and CDR2 is SNEGSKA (reference sequence). The CDR3 totals 14 residues. CDR3 amino acids: CSARSGQGLEKLFF. Written as DNA, the CDR3 is TGCAGTGCTAGATCGGGACAGGGGCTGGAAAAACTGTTTTTT.

The rearrangement links TRBV7-8 to TRBJ2-7; D call uncertain. The CDR3 consists of 12 residues. Germline V gene lookup returns CDR1 SGHVS and CDR2 FQNEAQ. Trimming left V 5 bases short and J 7 bases short, with 12 bases between. In DNA form, the CDR3 reads TGTGCCAGCAGCCACCGCCGAGGAGAGCAGTACTTC. This translates into CASSHRRGEQYF.

The CDR3 DNA reads TGTGCCACGGCCGGGGAGAACACCGGGGAGCTGTTTTTT. Translated, it gives CATAGENTGELFF. The rearrangement joins TRBV24-1 to TRBJ2-2; possibly TRBD2 for D (5 bases). Trimming shortened V by 10 bases and J by 1 base, and 9 bases separated the two germline ends. The germline CDR1 and CDR2 sequences are KGHDR and SFDVKD. CDR3 size: 13 residues.

This clonotype was counted between two and nine times. V is TRBV5-4 and J is TRBJ2-2, with D tentatively TRBD2 (5 bases). CDR3 length: 12 residues. The germline V gene has CDR1 SGHNT and CDR2 YYREEE (reference sequence). With 10 bases removed from V and 5 bases from J, the gap between germline ends came to 12 bases. This CDR3 reads CAWERRTGELFF. The CDR3 region has the DNA TGTGCCTGGGAAAGGAGGACCGGGGAGCTGTTTTTT.

This chain links TRBV19 with TRBJ2-5, with TRBD2 identical over 7 bases. The CDR3 length is 11 residues. J lost 13 bases, V lost 10 bases, and 12 bases had no gene match. From germline, CDR1 is LNHDA and CDR2 SQIVND (reference sequence). The CDR3 here is CATIGSGIPYF. The CDR3 DNA follows: TGTGCCACCATAGGGAGCGGGATCCCGTACTTC. The variable domain in full, with the rest retrieved from reference TRBV19 and TRBJ2-5, is DGGITQSPKYLFRKEGQNVTLSCEQNLNHDAMYWYRQDPGQGLRLIYYSQIVNDFQKGDIAEGYSVSREKKESFPLTVTSAQKNPTAFYLCATIGSGIPYFGPGTRLLVL.

This clonotype turned up a few times. The V call is TRBV6-1, the J call TRBJ2-7, with 9 bases aligning to TRBD1. The junction had 4 bases not matched to a gene; V was cut back by 5 bases and J by 5 bases. This CDR3 region has 13 residues. Germline CDR1 reads MNHNS; CDR2 reads SASEGT. The CDR3 here is CASSPGQGHEQYF. CDR3 DNA sequence: TGTGCCAGCAGTCCGGGACAGGGCCACGAGCAGTACTTC.

V gene TRBV6-2 or TRBV6-3 combines with J gene TRBJ1-5; 7 bases match TRBD1. This CDR3 region has 15 residues. V trimming: 6 bases; J trimming: 3 bases; junction bases outside the gene matches: 8. Looked up from germline, CDR1 is MNHEY and CDR2 is SVGEGT. This CDR3 is CASSCDRVNNQPQHF. DNA for the CDR3: TGTGCCAGCAGCTGTGACAGGGTGAACAATCAGCCCCAGCATTTT.

The V and J genes are TRBV6-1 and TRBJ1-5; 7 bases are shared with TRBD1. The germline gives CDR1 MNHNS, CDR2 SASEGT. This CDR3 has 16 residues. V lost 6 bases and J lost 8; bases outside the gene matches: 16. The CDR3 bases are TGTGCCAGCAGCCTATCGGGGACAGCGCGCCCGGAGCCCCAGCATTTT. Its translation: CASSLSGTARPEPQHF.

This clonotype turned up a few times. The V and J genes are TRBV9 and TRBJ2-7; 10 bases map to TRBD1. Germline CDR1 reads SGDLS; CDR2 reads YYNGEE. The CDR3 length is 18 residues. Germline trimming cut 0 bases from V and 2 bases from J; bases unmatched to any gene: 11. CDR3 DNA sequence: TGTGCCAGCAGCGTAGCTCGCCCCGCCGGGACAGGGGCCTACGAGCAGTACTTC. Translation gives CASSVARPAGTGAYEQYF.

The CDR3 nucleotides read TGTGCCAGTAGTTCTCCGACAGGGGCCACTGAAGCTTTCTTT. Translated: CASSSPTGATEAFF. The chain uses TRBV19 and TRBJ1-1, with 8 bases aligning to TRBD1. The CDR3 extends over 14 amino acids. In germline, CDR1 is LNHDA, CDR2 SQIVND (reference sequence). V trimming: 5 bases; J trimming: 4 bases; junction bases outside the gene matches: 6. Full variable domain (remainder filled in from reference TRBV19 and TRBJ1-1): DGGITQSPKYLFRKEGQNVTLSCEQNLNHDAMYWYRQDPGQGLRLIYYSQIVNDFQKGDIAEGYSVSREKKESFPLTVTSAQKNPTAFYLCASSSPTGATEAFFGQGTRLTVV.

The rearrangement joins TRBV6-6 to TRBJ2-3; D might be TRBD2 (5 bases). Germline V lookup: CDR1 MNHNY, CDR2 SVGAGI (reference sequence). The CDR3 sequence is 15 residues long. V was cut by 5 bases and J by 2 bases, with 14 bases left in between. The CDR3 protein is CASSVRTPPTDTQYF. The CDR3 DNA sequence: TGTGCCAGCAGTGTTCGGACTCCTCCCACAGATACGCAGTATTTT.

In its sample, this clonotype was seen many times. The chain uses TRBV7-9 and TRBJ2-1; tentative D call: TRBD1 (6 bases). Germline CDR1 reads SEHNR; CDR2 reads FQNEAQ (reference sequence). V gave up 5 bases and J gave up 2 bases, with 10 bases separating them. There are 14 residues in the CDR3. The DNA of the CDR3 is TGTGCCAGCAGCCCAGGGGTGGCCTACAATGAGCAGTTCTTC. Protein: CASSPGVAYNEQFF.

This clonotype came up a few times. The CDR3 bases are TGTGCCAGCAGTCACCAGTATCAGCCCCAGCATTTT. This codes for CASSHQYQPQHF. The chain is built from TRBV12-3 or TRBV12-4 and TRBJ1-5; no clear D gene. The CDR3 has 12 residues. Trimming shortened V by 5 bases and J by 5 bases, and 7 bases separated the two germline ends.

This clonotype was detected many times. This sequence joins TRBV7-2 and TRBJ2-1; 10 nucleotides agree with TRBD2. Per germline, CDR1 SGHTA and CDR2 FQGNSA. The CDR3 extends over 19 amino acids. The V and J ends lost 1 base and 8 bases, in that order; junction bases with no gene match: 17. This CDR3 is CASSLELAGAPGGGDEQFF. The CDR3 nucleotides read TGTGCCAGCAGCTTAGAGCTAGCGGGAGCCCCGGGCGGGGGGGATGAGCAGTTCTTC.

The V gene is TRBV2, the J gene TRBJ1-2; D not resolved. The V end was cut by 7 bases, the J end by 6 bases, with 15 bases between. Germline CDR1 and CDR2: SNHLY and FYNNEI. The CDR3 loop spans 13 amino acids. The CDR3 DNA sequence: TGTGCCAGCAACTGGCAGGAAAGGGATGGCTACACCTTC. Translated: CASNWQERDGYTF.

The rearrangement links TRBV7-6 to TRBJ2-3; 7 nucleotides match TRBD2. This CDR3 has 12 residues. The V gene's germline CDR1 is SGHVS and CDR2 FNYEAQ. V was clipped by 9 bases and J by 6 bases; unmatched bases: 6. The CDR3 region is CARRTSTDTQYF. CDR3 nucleotides: TGTGCCAGGCGGACTAGTACGGATACGCAGTATTTT.

CDR3 bases: TGTGCCAGCAGTGCAGACAGGGGGATTTGGCCCCAGCATTTT. It translates to CASSADRGIWPQHF. This chain links TRBV6-1 with TRBJ1-5; 9 nucleotides agree with TRBD1. Germline CDR1 and CDR2: MNHNS and SASEGT. V lost 4 bases and J lost 9; bases outside the gene matches: 7. This CDR3 is built from 14 residues.